This T cell receptor beta chain was captured by sequencing in a study of T cell repertoires in cytomegalovirus infection. Study at large: Recently described HLA-C-restricted plus well-studied HLA-B-restricted CMV epitopes were used. CMV infection together with matching HLA type was indicated by public TCR beta signatures.

V shed 3 bases and J shed 5 bases, with 19 bases lying between them. Germline assignment: CDR1 SEHNR and CDR2 FQNEAQ (reference sequence). The CDR3 has 17 residues. TCRdb reanalysed the reads using MiXCR and keeps one entry per CDR3 protein. This sample has 450,000 to 600,000 distinct CDR3 sequences; 30% to 40% occur once, and the top ten carry about 17%. Of note for this clonotype: Its cognate antigen is unknown.

The study's findings and limits: Ex vivo responses were dominated by HLA-C-restricted CMV-specific TCR beta clonotypes.

The J gene is TRBJ1-4, the V gene TRBV7-9; D remains unclear. The receptor's source is a human donor in good health (CMV status not recorded). Some clones in this sample may be carry-over from other donors' samples. The sequencing here drew on cultured PBMCs, taken from culture after CMV antigen stimulation. The CDR3 reads CASSLTSQPLGNEKLFF. The CDR3 bases are TGTGCCAGCAGCTTGACCTCACAGCCCCTTGGGAATGAAAAACTGTTTTTT.